The 18 T cell receptor beta chains below come from one sample, sequenced in a study of blood T cell repertoires in COVID-19. Profiling relied on immunoSEQ multiplex PCR, and the TCRdb table lists in-frame clones only, not all of them. Of about 130,000 clones detected, 74% appear once; the ten largest clones hold 4.5% to 6%. The specimen sequenced was peripheral blood. These receptors originate from an elderly man with COVID-19, enrolled during active disease.

This clone has only one observation. The chain uses TRBV5-1 and TRBJ1-6; 7 bases are shared with TRBD1. CDR1 is SGHRS and CDR2 is YFSETQ in the germline V gene. J lost 5 bases, V lost 4 bases, and 9 bases had no gene match. The CDR3 spans 16 residues. The CDR3 bases are TGCGCCAGCAGCCCGGGTTTCGGGACAGATAATTCACCCCTCCACTTT. Translated, it gives CASSPGFGTDNSPLHF. The full variable domain, in which reference TRBV5-1 and TRBJ1-6 provide the parts outside the CDR3, is KAGVTQTPRYLIKTRGQQVTLSCSPISGHRSVSWYQQTPGQGLQFLFEYFSETQRNKGNFPGRFSGRQFSNSRSEMNVSTLELGDSALYLCASSPGFGTDNSPLHFGNGTRLTVT.

V and J are TRBV5-4 and TRBJ2-2; D call uncertain. CDR1 is SGHNT and CDR2 is YYREEE in the germline V gene (reference sequence). This CDR3 spans 14 amino acids. The V and J ends lost 0 bases and 5 bases respectively, with 8 bases between them. The CDR3 is CASSLEATTGELFF. CDR3 in DNA: TGTGCCAGCAGCTTGGAAGCGACTACCGGGGAGCTGTTTTTT.

The chain links TRBV7-9 to TRBJ2-1; D possibly corresponds to TRBD1 (6 bases). Germline CDR1 is SEHNR and CDR2 is FQNEAQ (reference sequence). The V end lost 5 bases, the J end lost 9 bases, and 17 bases lay between the germline ends. This CDR3 spans 14 amino acids. As DNA, the CDR3 is TGTGCCAGCAGCCCCCGAACCTCAGGGGCTGAGCAGTTCTTC. Translated: CASSPRTSGAEQFF.

The CDR3 coding sequence is TGTGCCAGTCAGGACAGCTCGTTGGACACCATATATTTT. This codes for CASQDSSLDTIYF. The chain combines TRBV28 with TRBJ1-3, with D perhaps matching TRBD1 (6 bases). This CDR3 contains 13 residues. Germline-derived CDR1 and CDR2 are MDHEN and SYDVKM. Trimming removed 9 bases at V and 8 bases at J, with 17 bases between.

The chain has TRBV6-6 and TRBJ1-4, with TRBD1 matching 11 bases. The CDR3 covers 15 residues. With V trimmed by 5 bases and J by 8 bases, 7 bases remained unmatched. CDR1 MNHNY and CDR2 SVGAGI come from the germline V gene (reference sequence). The DNA of the CDR3 is TGTGCCAGCAGTCGCTCGCGGACAGGGGGCGAAAAACTGTTTTTT. As protein: CASSRSRTGGEKLFF.

This chain connects TRBV4-3 to TRBJ1-6, with D possibly matching TRBD1 (5 bases). CDR1 is LGHNA, CDR2 YSLEER, per germline. This CDR3 has 16 residues. Trimming removed 0 bases at V and 10 bases at J, with 16 bases between. Here the CDR3 reads CASSQDGEGLHSPLHF. The CDR3 coding sequence is TGCGCCAGCAGCCAAGATGGGGAGGGGCTCCACTCACCCCTCCACTTT.

This clone has only a few counts. V and J are TRBV28 and TRBJ2-3, with TRBD2 identical over 7 bases. The ends lost 11 bases at V and 6 bases at J; junction bases unmatched: 14. This CDR3 is 14 amino acids long. From germline, CDR1 is MDHEN and CDR2 SYDVKM. CDR3 bases: TGTGCCCTGACGCCGGGCGGGAGCCTGGATACGCAGTATTTT. Encoded protein: CALTPGGSLDTQYF.

The chain links TRBV20-1 to TRBJ1-2; no definite D call. Trimming took 1 base from V and 6 from J, leaving 3 bases between them. The CDR3 extends over 10 amino acids. CDR1 DFQATT and CDR2 SNEGSKA come from the germline V gene (reference sequence). The CDR3 sequence is CSARGHGYTF. The CDR3 bases are TGCAGTGCTAGAGGGCATGGCTACACCTTC.

The genes are TRBV10-2 and TRBJ2-7; no clear D. Germline V gene data show CDR1 as WSHSY and CDR2 as SAAADI. This CDR3 is 12 amino acids long. Trimming shortened V by 2 bases and J by 2 bases, and 4 bases separated the two germline ends. The CDR3 DNA reads TGCGCCAGCAGTGAGACAGCCTACGAGCAGTACTTC. Amino acids: CASSETAYEQYF.

This chain uses TRBV9 with TRBJ2-1, with 15 bases fitting TRBD2. The V segment lost 4 bases and the J segment 8 bases; nucleotides outside the gene matches: 7. Germline V lookup: CDR1 SGDLS, CDR2 YYNGEE. This CDR3 comprises 16 residues. In DNA form, the CDR3 reads TGTGCCAGCAGCCGGACTAGCGGGAGGGTTAACGATGAGCAGTTCTTC. Translating it yields CASSRTSGRVNDEQFF. The whole variable domain, remainder taken from reference TRBV9 and TRBJ2-1, is DSGVTQTPKHLITATGQRVTLRCSPRSGDLSVYWYQQSLDQGLQFLIQYYNGEERAKGNILERFSAQQFPDLHSELNLSSLELGDSALYFCASSRTSGRVNDEQFFGPGTRLTVL.

The chain uses TRBV4-2 and TRBJ2-7, with TRBD1 matching 9 bases. CDR3 length: 17 residues. Germline V lookup: CDR1 LGHNA, CDR2 YNFKEQ. V shed 3 bases and J 5 bases; nucleotides not matched to a gene: 14. CDR3 protein: CASSHGPQTGGVHEQYF. The CDR3 DNA reads TGTGCCAGCAGCCACGGTCCTCAGACAGGGGGGGTCCACGAGCAGTACTTC.

CDR3 bases: TGTGCCAGCAGCTCCGGGACAGGGGGTGCACCCCTCCACTTT. Its protein is CASSSGTGGAPLHF. This chain uses TRBV7-3 with TRBJ1-6, with 11 bases identical to TRBD1. The germline V gene encodes CDR1 SGHTA and CDR2 FQGTGA. This CDR3 comprises 14 residues. J lost 11 bases, V lost 4 bases, and 4 bases had no gene match.

J is TRBJ2-7 and V is TRBV6-5; D not resolved. Trimming pared 4 bases from V and 2 bases from J, leaving 9 bases between. Germline CDR1 and CDR2: MNHEY and SVGAGI. The CDR3 has 13 amino acids. The CDR3 DNA is TGTGCCAGCAGTTTTATTACTCCCTACGAGCAGTACTTC. It is translated as CASSFITPYEQYF.

The rearrangement joins TRBV28 to TRBJ1-6; 7 bases are a match to TRBD1. V dropped 5 bases and J dropped 10; count of bases not matched to a gene: 11. This CDR3 is 15 amino acids long. Germline V gene lookup returns CDR1 MDHEN and CDR2 SYDVKM. This CDR3 is CASSASFTGVSPLHF. CDR3 DNA sequence: TGTGCCAGCAGTGCCTCGTTTACAGGGGTCTCACCCCTCCACTTT.

This clone was observed a single time. The gene calls are TRBV2 and TRBJ2-5; 11 bases line up with TRBD2. The ends lost 7 bases at V and 1 base at J; junction bases unmatched: 2. The CDR3 is made up of 14 amino acids. Germline V CDR1 and CDR2: SNHLY, FYNNEI. The CDR3 spells CASILAGGQETQYF. In nucleotides, the CDR3 is TGTGCCAGCATTCTAGCGGGAGGCCAAGAGACCCAGTACTTC.

The chain is built from TRBV11-2 and TRBJ1-1, with D tentatively TRBD1 (5 bases). Germline loops: CDR1 SGHAT, CDR2 FQNNGV. Trimming pared 5 bases from V and 11 bases from J, leaving 24 bases between. The CDR3 consists of 15 residues. CDR3 nucleotide sequence: TGTGCCAGCAGCGAATACCAGGGCAGGCTGTCGGTGGCTTTCTTT. Protein: CASSEYQGRLSVAFF.

The CDR3 DNA sequence: TGTGCCAGCAGTCCGGGACTAGCGGGAAGAAGGGGGAATGAGCAGTTCTTC. Amino acids: CASSPGLAGRRGNEQFF. This sequence joins TRBV28 and TRBJ2-1; 13 bases are shared with TRBD2. V trimming: 5 bases; J trimming: 7 bases; junction bases outside the gene matches: 11. This CDR3 is 17 amino acids long. In germline, CDR1 is MDHEN, CDR2 SYDVKM.

The chain couples TRBV27 to TRBJ1-2; 7 bases agree with TRBD1. This CDR3 spans 14 amino acids. In germline, CDR1 is MNHEY, CDR2 SMNVEV (reference sequence). The junction had 7 bases not matched to a gene; V was cut back by 8 bases and J by 1 base. The CDR3 DNA reads TGTGCCAGCGGCTCGGACAGGAGTAACTATGGCTACACCTTC. This codes for CASGSDRSNYGYTF.